This TCR beta chain was sequenced in a study of blood T cell repertoires in COVID-19. Study context: Samples taken during acute and convalescent COVID-19 were collected in the United States, Italy and Spain. From T cells, B-cell-depleted T cells, or PBMCs came the material, which was cDNA or gDNA.

The ends lost 7 bases at V and 0 bases at J; junction bases unmatched: 9. The germline V gene has CDR1 SGHVS and CDR2 FQNEAQ. The CDR3 runs 15 residues. Authors' data handling: By means of reference gene primer amplification, nucleated cell counts were estimated. Libraries were prepared by immunoSEQ multiplex PCR; TCRdb keeps only in-frame clonotypes and omits some of them. V, J and clone size are those of that table, while D and trimming were read from the DNA. This table holds some 40,000 clones, about 85% found once. In its sample, this clone was seen once. The source material was peripheral blood. The clonotype was recovered from a man aged 60-69 years with acute or convalescent COVID-19. The V and J genes are TRBV7-8 and TRBJ2-7; 7 positions match TRBD2. The CDR3 DNA follows: TGTGCCAGCATCCTGGGGCCTAGCGGCTCCTACGAGCAGTACTTC. It is translated as CASILGPSGSYEQYF.